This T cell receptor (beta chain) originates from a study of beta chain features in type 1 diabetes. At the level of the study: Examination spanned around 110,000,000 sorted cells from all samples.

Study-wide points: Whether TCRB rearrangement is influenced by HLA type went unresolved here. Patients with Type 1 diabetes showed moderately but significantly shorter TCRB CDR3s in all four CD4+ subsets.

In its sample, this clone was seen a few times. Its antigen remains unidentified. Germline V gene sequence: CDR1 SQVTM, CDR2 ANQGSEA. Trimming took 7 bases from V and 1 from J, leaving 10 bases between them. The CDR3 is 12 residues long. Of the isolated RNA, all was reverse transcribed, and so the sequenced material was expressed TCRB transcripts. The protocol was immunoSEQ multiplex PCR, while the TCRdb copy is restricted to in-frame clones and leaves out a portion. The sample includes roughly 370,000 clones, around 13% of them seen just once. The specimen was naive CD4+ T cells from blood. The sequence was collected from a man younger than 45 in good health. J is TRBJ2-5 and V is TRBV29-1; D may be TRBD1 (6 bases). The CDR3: CSGTGSQETQYF. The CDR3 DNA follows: TGCAGCGGTACAGGGAGCCAAGAGACCCAGTACTTC.